The sequence of this T cell receptor (beta chain) was determined in a study of PD-1 and CTLA-4 blockade in melanoma (TCRdb year 2021). Looking at the study overall: The study compared how PD-1 blockade and CTLA-4 blockade affected the melanoma-reactive CD8 T cell response in patients with melanoma.

Details on this clone: Its antigen is currently not known. No quality values exist for individual bases; no much larger clone is one base distant.

Library generation was performed with the immunoSEQ multiplex PCR assay. TCRdb mirrors the immuneACCESS table, restricted to in-frame sequences. Some clones are absent from its copies; in checked studies, under half trace to an unresolved V gene, and the reason for the others is unknown. This sample gives fewer than 20,000 clones in total; 70% of them show up just once. 13% to 15% of the sample comes from the top ten. The sequenced sample was CD8+ T cells from peripheral blood, obtained from a patient given anti-PD-1 treatment. This clonotype originated in a human donor with melanoma.

The CDR3 loop reads CASSQDRDGNQPQHF. The DNA reads TGCGCCAGCAGCCAAGATCGGGACGGCAATCAGCCCCAGCATTTT. Recombination linked TRBV4-1 to TRBJ1-5; a weak D assignment points to TRBD1 (5 bases agree). Sequences MGHRA (CDR1) and YSYEKL (CDR2) are obtained from the germline V gene. Including cysteine and phenylalanine, the CDR3 has 15 amino acids. Here the CDR3 DNA is all that survives: 45 bases in frame from base 1. The V and J ends are trimmed by 0 bases and 2 bases, leaving 8 bases between them.